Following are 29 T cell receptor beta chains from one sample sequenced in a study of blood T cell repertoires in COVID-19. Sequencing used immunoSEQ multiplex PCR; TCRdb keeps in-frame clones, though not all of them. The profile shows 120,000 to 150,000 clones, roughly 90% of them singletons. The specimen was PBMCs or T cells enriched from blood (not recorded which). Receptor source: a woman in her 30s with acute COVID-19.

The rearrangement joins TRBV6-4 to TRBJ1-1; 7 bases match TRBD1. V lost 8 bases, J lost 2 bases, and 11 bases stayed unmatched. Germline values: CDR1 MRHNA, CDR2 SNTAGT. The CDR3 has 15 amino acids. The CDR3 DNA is TGTGCCAGCGACCGGTCCGACAGGGCTAACACTGAAGCTTTCTTT. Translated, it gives CASDRSDRANTEAFF.

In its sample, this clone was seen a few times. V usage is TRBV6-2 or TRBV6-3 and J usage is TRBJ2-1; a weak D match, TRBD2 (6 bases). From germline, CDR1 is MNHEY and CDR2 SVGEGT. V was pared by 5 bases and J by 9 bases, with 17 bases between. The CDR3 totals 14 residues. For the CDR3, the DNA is TGTGCCAGCAGTGGCTCTTATGCGGGGACTGAGCAGTTCTTC. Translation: CASSGSYAGTEQFF.

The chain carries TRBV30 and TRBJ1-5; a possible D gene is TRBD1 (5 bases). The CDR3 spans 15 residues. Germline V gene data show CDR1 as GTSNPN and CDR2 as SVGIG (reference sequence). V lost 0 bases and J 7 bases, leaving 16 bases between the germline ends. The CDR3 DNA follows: TGTGCCTGGAGTGTAGGGGCTTCGACCAGGCAGCCCCAGCATTTT. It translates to CAWSVGASTRQPQHF.

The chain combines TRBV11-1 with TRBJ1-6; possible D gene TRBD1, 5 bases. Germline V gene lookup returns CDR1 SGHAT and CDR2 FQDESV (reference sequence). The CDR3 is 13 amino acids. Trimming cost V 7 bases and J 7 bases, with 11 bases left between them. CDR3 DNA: TGTGCCAGCACGGCAGGGTGGAATTCACCCCTCCACTTT. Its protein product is CASTAGWNSPLHF.

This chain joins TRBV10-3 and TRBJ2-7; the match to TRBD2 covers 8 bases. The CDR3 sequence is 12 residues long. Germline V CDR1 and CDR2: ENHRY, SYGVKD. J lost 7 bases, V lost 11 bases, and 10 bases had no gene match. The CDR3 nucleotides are TGTGCCTTGCGACGGGAGGGGGGGGAGCAGTACTTC. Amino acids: CALRREGGEQYF.

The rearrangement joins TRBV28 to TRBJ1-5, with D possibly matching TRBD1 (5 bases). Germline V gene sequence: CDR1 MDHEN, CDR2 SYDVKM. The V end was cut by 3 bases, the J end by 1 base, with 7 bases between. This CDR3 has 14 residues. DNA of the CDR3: TGTGCCAGCAGTTTCGCAGGGAGCAATCAGCCCCAGCATTTT. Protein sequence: CASSFAGSNQPQHF.

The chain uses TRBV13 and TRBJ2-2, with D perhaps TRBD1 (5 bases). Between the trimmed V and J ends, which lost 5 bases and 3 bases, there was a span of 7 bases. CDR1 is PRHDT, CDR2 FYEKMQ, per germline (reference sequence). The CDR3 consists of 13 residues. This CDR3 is CASSPTDTGELFF. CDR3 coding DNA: TGTGCCAGCAGCCCGACAGACACCGGGGAGCTGTTTTTT.

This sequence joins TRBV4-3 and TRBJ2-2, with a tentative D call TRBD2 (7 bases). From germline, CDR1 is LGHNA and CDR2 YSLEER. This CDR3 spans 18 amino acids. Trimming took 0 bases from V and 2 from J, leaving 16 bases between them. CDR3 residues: CASSQEEMRGLNTGELFF. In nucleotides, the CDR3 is TGCGCCAGCAGCCAAGAAGAGATGCGGGGGCTCAACACCGGGGAGCTGTTTTTT.

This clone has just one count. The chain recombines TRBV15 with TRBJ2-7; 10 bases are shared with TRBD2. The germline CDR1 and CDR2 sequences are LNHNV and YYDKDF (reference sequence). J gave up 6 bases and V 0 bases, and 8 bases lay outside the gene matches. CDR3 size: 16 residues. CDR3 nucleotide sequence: TGTGCCACCAGCAGAGATCTGTTAGCGGGAGGAGGCGAGCAGTACTTC. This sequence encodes CATSRDLLAGGGEQYF.

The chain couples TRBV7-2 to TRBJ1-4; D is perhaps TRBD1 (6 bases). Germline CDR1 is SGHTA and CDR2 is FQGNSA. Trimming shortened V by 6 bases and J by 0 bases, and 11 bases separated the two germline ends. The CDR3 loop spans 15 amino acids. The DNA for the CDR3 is TGTGCCAGCAGTCTTACAGGGACAACTAATGAAAAACTGTTTTTT. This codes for CASSLTGTTNEKLFF.

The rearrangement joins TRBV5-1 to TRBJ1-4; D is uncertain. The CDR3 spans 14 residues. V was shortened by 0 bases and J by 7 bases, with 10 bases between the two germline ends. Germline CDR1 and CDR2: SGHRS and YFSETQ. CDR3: CASSLEAGTEKLFF. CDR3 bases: TGCGCCAGCAGCTTGGAGGCGGGCACTGAAAAACTGTTTTTT. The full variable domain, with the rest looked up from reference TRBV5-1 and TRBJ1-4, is KAGVTQTPRYLIKTRGQQVTLSCSPISGHRSVSWYQQTPGQGLQFLFEYFSETQRNKGNFPGRFSGRQFSNSRSEMNVSTLELGDSALYLCASSLEAGTEKLFFGSGTQLSVL.

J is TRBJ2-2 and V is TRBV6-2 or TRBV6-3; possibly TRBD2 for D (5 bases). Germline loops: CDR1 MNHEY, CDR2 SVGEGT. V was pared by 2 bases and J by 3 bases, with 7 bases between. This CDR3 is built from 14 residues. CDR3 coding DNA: TGTGCCAGCAGTTACGGGAGCGACACCGGGGAGCTGTTTTTT. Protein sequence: CASSYGSDTGELFF.

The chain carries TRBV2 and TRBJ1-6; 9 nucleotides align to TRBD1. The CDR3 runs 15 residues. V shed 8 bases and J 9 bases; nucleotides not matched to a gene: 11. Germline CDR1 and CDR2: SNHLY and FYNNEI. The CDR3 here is CASLEGTGTVSPLHF. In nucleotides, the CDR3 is TGTGCCAGCTTAGAGGGGACAGGGACGGTTTCACCCCTCCACTTT.

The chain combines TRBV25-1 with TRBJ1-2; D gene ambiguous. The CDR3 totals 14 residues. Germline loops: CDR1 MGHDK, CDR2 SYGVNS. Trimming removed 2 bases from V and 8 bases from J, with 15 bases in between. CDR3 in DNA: TGTGCCAGCAGTGAACCTGCCCGGGGTTTCGGCTACACCTTC. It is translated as CASSEPARGFGYTF.

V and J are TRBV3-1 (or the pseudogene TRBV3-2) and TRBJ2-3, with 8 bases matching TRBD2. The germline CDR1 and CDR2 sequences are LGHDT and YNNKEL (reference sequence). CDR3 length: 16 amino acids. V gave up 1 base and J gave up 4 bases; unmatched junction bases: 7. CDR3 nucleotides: TGTGCCAGCAGCCAAGTTGCGGGAGGCTGGGCAGATACGCAGTATTTT. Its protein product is CASSQVAGGWADTQYF.

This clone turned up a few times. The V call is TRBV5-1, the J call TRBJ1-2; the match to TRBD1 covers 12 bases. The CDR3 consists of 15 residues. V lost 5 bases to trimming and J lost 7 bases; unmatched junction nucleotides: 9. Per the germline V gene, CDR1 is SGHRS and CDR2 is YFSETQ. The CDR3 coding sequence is TGCGCCAGCAGTTTAACGGGACAGGGGGCGAGTGGCTACACCTTC. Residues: CASSLTGQGASGYTF.

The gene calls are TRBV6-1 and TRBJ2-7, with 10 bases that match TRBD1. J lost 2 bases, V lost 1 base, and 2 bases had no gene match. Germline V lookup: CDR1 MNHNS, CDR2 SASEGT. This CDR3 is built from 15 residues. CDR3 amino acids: CASSEETGGAYEQYF. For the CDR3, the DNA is TGTGCCAGCAGTGAAGAGACAGGGGGCGCCTACGAGCAGTACTTC.

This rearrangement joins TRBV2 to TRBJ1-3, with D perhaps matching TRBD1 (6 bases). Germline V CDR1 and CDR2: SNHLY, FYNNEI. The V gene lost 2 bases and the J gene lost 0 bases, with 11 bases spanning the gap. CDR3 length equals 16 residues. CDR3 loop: CASSEQGPSSGNTIYF. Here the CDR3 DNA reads TGTGCCAGCAGTGAACAGGGGCCGAGCTCTGGAAACACCATATATTTT. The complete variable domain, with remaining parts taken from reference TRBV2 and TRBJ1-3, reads EPEVTQTPSHQVTQMGQEVILRCVPISNHLYFYWYRQILGQKVEFLVSFYNNEISEKSEIFDDQFSVERPDGSNFTLKIRSTKLEDSAMYFCASSEQGPSSGNTIYFGEGSWLTVV.

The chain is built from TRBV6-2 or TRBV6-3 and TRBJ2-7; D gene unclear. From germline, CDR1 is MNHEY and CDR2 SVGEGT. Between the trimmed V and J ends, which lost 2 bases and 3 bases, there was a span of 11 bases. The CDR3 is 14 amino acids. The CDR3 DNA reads TGTGCCAGCAGTTACAGCCACGTCTACTACGAGCAGTACTTC. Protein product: CASSYSHVYYEQYF.

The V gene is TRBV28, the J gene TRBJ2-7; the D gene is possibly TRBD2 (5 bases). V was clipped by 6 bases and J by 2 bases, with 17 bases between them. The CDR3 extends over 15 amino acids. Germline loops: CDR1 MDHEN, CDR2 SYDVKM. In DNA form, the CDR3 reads TGTGCCAGCAGGATGGTGGGAGTAGCCCCCTACGAGCAGTACTTC. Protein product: CASRMVGVAPYEQYF. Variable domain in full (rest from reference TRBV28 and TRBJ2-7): DVKVTQSSRYLVKRTGEKVFLECVQDMDHENMFWYRQDPGLGLRLIYFSYDVKMKEKGDIPEGYSVSREKKERFSLILESASTNQTSMYLCASRMVGVAPYEQYFGPGTRLTVT.

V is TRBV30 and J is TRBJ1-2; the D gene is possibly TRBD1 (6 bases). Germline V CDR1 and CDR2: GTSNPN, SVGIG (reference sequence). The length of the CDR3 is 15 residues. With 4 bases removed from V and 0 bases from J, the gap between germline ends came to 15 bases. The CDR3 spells CAWKRRQEANYGYTF. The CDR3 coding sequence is TGTGCCTGGAAGCGTAGACAGGAAGCTAACTATGGCTACACCTTC.

Written as DNA, the CDR3 is TGTGCCAGCAGCATCGCCGGGACAGGGGTCACTGAGCAGTTCTTC. As protein: CASSIAGTGVTEQFF. The chain couples TRBV7-2 to TRBJ2-1; TRBD1 matches 10 bases. Germline V lookup: CDR1 SGHTA, CDR2 FQGNSA. V lost 5 bases, J lost 9 bases, and 10 bases stayed unmatched. This CDR3 spans 15 amino acids. Drawing the rest from reference TRBV7-2 and TRBJ2-1, the complete variable domain is GAGVSQSPSNKVTEKGKDVELRCDPISGHTALYWYRQSLGQGLEFLIYFQGNSAPDKSGLPSDRFSAERTGGSVSTLTIQRTQQEDSAVYLCASSIAGTGVTEQFFGPGTRLTVL.

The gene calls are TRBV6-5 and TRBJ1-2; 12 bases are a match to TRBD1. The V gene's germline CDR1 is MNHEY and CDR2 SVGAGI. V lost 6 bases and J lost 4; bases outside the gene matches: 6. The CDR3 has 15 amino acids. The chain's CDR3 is CASRTGQGAGYGYTF. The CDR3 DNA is TGTGCCAGCAGGACGGGACAGGGGGCCGGCTATGGCTACACCTTC.

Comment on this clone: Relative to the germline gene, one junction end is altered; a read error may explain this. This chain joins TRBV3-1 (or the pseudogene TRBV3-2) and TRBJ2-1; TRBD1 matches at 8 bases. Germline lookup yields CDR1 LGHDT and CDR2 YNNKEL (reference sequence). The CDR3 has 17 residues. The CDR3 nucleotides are TGTGCCAGCAGCCAAACAGGGGGAAGATACTCCAACAATGAGCAGTTCTTC. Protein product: CASSQTGGRYSNNEQFF.

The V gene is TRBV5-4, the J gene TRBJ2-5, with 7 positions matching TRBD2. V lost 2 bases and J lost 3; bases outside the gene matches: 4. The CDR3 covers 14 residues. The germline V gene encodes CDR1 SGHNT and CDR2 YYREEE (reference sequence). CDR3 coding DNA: TGTGCCAGCAGCTTTAGTCTAGCGGAAGAGACCCAGTACTTC. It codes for CASSFSLAEETQYF.

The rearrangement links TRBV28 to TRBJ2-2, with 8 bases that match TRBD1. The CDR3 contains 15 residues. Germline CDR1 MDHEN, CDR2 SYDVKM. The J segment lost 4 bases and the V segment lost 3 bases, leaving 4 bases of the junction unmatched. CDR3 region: CASSFSTGVTGELFF. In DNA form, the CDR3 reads TGTGCCAGCAGTTTTTCGACAGGGGTCACCGGGGAGCTGTTTTTT.

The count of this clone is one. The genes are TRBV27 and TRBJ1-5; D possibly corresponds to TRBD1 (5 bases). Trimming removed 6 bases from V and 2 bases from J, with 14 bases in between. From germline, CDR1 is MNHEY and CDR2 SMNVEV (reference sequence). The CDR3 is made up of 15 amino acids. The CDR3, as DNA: TGTGCCAGCAGCGCGACAGCCGGAGGCAATCAGCCCCAGCATTTT. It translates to CASSATAGGNQPQHF.

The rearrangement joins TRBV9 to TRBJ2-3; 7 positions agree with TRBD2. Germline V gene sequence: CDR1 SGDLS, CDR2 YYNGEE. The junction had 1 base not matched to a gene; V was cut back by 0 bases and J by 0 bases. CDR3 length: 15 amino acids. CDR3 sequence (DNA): TGTGCCAGCAGCGTAGCGGGAGGTAGCACAGATACGCAGTATTTT. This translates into CASSVAGGSTDTQYF.

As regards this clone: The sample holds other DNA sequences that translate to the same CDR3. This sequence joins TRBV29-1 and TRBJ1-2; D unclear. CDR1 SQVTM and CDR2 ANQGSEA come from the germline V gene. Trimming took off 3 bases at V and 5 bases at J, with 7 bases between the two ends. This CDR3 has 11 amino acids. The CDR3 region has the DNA TGCAGCGTTGATCCGGGTTATGGCTACACCTTC. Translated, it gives CSVDPGYGYTF.